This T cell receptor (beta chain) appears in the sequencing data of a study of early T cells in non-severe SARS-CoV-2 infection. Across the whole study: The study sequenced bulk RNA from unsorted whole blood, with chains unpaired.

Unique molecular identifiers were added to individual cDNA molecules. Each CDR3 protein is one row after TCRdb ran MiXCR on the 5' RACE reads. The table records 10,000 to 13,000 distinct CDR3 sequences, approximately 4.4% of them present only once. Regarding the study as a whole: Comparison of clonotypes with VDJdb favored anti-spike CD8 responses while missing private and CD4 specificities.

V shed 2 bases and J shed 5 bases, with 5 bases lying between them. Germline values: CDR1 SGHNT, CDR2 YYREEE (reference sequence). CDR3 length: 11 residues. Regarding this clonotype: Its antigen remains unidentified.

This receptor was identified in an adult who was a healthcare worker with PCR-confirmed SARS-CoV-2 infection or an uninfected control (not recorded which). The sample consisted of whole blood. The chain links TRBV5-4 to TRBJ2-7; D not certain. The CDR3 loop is CASSFADEQYF. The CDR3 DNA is TGTGCCAGCAGCTTCGCTGACGAGCAGTACTTC.